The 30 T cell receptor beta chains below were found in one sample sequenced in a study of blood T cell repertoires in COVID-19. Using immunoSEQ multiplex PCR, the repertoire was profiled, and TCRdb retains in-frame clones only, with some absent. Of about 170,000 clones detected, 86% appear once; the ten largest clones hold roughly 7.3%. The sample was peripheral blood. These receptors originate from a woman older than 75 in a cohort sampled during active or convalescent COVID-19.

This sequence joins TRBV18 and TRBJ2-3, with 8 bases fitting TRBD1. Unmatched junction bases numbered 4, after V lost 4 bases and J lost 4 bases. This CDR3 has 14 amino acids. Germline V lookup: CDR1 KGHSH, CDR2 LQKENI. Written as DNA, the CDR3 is TGTGCCAGCTCACAGACAGGGGATTCAGATACGCAGTATTTT. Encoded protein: CASSQTGDSDTQYF.

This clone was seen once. CDR3 residues: CASSPSGNTIYF. The CDR3 region has the DNA TGTGCCAGCAGCCCATCTGGAAACACCATATATTTT. The J gene is TRBJ1-3, the V gene TRBV28; D gene uncertain. V dropped 6 bases and J dropped 1 base, with 4 bases sitting between them. Germline lookup yields CDR1 MDHEN and CDR2 SYDVKM. This CDR3 spans 12 amino acids.

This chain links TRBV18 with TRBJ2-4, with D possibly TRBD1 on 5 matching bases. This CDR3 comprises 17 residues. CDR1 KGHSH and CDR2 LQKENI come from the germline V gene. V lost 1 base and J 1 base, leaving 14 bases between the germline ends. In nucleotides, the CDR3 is TGTGCCAGCTCACCACAGGGGTGGTCGAACGCCAAAAACATTCAGTACTTC. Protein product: CASSPQGWSNAKNIQYF.

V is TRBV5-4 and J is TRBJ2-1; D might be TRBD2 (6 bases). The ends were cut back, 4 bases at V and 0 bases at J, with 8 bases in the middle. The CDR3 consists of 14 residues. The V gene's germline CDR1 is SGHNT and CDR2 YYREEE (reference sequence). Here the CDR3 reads CASSGGSSYNEQFF. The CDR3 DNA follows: TGTGCCAGCAGCGGAGGGAGCTCCTACAATGAGCAGTTCTTC.

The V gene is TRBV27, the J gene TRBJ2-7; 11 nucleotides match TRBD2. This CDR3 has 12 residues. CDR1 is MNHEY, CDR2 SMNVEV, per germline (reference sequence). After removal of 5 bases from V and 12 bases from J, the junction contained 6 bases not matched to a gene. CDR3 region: CASSTLAGAVYV. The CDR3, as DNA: TGTGCCAGCAGTACACTAGCGGGAGCTGTGTACGTC.

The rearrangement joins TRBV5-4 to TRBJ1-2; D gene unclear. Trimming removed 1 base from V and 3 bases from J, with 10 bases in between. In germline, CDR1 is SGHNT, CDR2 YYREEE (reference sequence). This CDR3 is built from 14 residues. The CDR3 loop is CASSLTKFDYGYTF. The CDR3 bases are TGTGCCAGCAGCTTGACAAAATTTGACTATGGCTACACCTTC.

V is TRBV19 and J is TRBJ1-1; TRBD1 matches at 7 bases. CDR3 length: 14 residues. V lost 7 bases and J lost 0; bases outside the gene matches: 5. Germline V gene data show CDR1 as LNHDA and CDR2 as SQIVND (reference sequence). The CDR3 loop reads CASKDRTLNTEAFF. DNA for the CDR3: TGTGCCAGTAAGGACAGGACCTTGAACACTGAAGCTTTCTTT.

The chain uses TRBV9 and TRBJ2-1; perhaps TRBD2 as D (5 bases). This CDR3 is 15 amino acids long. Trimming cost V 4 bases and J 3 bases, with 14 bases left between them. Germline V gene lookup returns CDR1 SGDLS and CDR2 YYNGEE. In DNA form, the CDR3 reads TGTGCCAGCAGCAAGACCGGGATCAGCTACAATGAGCAGTTCTTC. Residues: CASSKTGISYNEQFF.

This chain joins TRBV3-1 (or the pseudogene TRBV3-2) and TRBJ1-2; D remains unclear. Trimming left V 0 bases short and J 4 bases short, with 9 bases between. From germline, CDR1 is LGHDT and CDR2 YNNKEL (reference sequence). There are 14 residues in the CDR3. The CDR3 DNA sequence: TGTGCCAGCAGCCAAGATCTGGCAGGCTATGGCTACACCTTC. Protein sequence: CASSQDLAGYGYTF.

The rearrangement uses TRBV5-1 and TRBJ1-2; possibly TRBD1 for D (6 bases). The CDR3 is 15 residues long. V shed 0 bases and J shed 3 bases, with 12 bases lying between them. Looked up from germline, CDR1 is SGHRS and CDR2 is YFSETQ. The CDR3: CASSLEQGPHYGYTF. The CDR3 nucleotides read TGCGCCAGCAGCTTGGAACAGGGACCCCACTATGGCTACACCTTC.

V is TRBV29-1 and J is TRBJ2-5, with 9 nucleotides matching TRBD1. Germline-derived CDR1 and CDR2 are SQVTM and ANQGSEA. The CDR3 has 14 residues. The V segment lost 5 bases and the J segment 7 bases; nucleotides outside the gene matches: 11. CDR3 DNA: TGCAGCGTTATTGGACAGGGGATTCTTGGGACCCAGTACTTC. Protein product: CSVIGQGILGTQYF.

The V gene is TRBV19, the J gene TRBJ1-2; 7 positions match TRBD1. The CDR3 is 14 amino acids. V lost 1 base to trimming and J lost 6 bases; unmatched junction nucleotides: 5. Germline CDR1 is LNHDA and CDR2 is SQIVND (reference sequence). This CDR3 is CASSIVRDRHGYTF. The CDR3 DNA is TGTGCCAGTAGTATAGTTCGGGACAGACATGGCTACACCTTC.

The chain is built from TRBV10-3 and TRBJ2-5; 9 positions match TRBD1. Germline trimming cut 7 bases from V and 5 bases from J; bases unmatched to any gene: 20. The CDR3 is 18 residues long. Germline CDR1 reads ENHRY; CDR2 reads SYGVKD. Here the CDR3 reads CAIIKGTGTEFGLETQYF. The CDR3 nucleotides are TGTGCCATCATCAAAGGGACAGGGACTGAATTTGGGTTGGAGACCCAGTACTTC.

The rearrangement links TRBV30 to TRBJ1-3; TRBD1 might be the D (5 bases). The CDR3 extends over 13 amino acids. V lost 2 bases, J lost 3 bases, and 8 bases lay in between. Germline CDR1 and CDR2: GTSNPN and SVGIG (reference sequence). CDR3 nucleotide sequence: TGTGCCTGGAGTAAAGGGGATGGAAACACCATATATTTT. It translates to CAWSKGDGNTIYF.

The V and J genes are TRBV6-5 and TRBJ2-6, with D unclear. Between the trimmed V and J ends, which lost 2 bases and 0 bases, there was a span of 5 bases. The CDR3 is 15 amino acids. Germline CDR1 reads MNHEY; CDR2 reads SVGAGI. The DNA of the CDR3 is TGTGCCAGCAGTTACGAGATCTCTGGGGCCAACGTCCTGACTTTC. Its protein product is CASSYEISGANVLTF.

The CDR3 sequence is CAWSVNTGGRETQYF. The CDR3 DNA reads TGTGCCTGGAGTGTAAATACGGGGGGGAGGGAGACCCAGTACTTC. The gene calls are TRBV30 and TRBJ2-5, with 8 bases lining up with TRBD2. Germline V gene data show CDR1 as GTSNPN and CDR2 as SVGIG (reference sequence). The V and J ends lost 0 bases and 5 bases, in that order; junction bases with no gene match: 8. CDR3 length: 15 residues. The full variable domain, its missing parts supplied by reference TRBV30 and TRBJ2-5, is SQTIHQWPATLVQPVGSPLSLECTVEGTSNPNLYWYRQAAGRGLQLLFYSVGIGQISSEVPQNLSASRPQDRQFILSSKKLLLSDSGFYLCAWSVNTGGRETQYFGPGTRLLVL.

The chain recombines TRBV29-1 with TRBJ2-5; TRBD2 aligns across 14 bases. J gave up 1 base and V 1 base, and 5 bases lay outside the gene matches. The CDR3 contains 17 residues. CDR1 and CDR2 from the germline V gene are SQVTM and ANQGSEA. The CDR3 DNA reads TGCAGCGTTGAAGCCCTGGGGACTAGCGGGGGCCAAGAGACCCAGTACTTC. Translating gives CSVEALGTSGGQETQYF.

The CDR3 loop reads CAISELRYVYF. The CDR3, as DNA: TGTGCCATCAGTGAGCTACGGTATGTATATTTT. V is TRBV10-3 and J is TRBJ1-3; D unclear. The germline V and J ends were trimmed by 2 bases and 14 bases, with 10 bases remaining between them. Germline V gives CDR1 ENHRY, CDR2 SYGVKD. The CDR3 extends over 11 amino acids.

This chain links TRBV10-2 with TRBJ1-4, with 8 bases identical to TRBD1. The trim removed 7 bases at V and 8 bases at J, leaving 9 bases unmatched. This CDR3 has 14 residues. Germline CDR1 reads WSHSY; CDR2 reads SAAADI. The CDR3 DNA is TGCGCCAGCACCATCGGGACAGGTCGGGAAAAACTGTTTTTT. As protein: CASTIGTGREKLFF.

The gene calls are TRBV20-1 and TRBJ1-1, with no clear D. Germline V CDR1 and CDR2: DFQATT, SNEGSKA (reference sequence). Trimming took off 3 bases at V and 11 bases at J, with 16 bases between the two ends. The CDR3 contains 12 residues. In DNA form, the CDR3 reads TGCAGTGCTAGTAGGTCGCAGGTTTTGGCTTTCTTT. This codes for CSASRSQVLAFF.

The CDR3 DNA reads as TGTGCCAGCAGTTTCTACACCGGGACAGGAGTTGGAAACACCATATATTTT. Translation gives CASSFYTGTGVGNTIYF. This chain connects TRBV28 to TRBJ1-3, with 8 nucleotides matching TRBD1. Germline CDR1 and CDR2: MDHEN and SYDVKM. V trimming: 3 bases; J trimming: 3 bases; junction bases outside the gene matches: 10. This CDR3 is 17 amino acids long.

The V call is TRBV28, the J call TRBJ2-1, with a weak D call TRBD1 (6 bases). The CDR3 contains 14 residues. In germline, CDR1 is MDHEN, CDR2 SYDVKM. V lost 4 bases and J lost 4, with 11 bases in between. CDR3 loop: CASSSPDRYNEQFF. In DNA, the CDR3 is TGTGCCAGCAGTTCCCCGGACAGATACAATGAGCAGTTCTTC. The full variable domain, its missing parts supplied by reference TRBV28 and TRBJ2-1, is DVKVTQSSRYLVKRTGEKVFLECVQDMDHENMFWYRQDPGLGLRLIYFSYDVKMKEKGDIPEGYSVSREKKERFSLILESASTNQTSMYLCASSSPDRYNEQFFGPGTRLTVL.

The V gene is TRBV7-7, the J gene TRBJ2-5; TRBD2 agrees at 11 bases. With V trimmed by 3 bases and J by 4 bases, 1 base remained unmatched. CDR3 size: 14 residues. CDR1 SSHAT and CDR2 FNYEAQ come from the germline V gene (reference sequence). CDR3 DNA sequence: TGTGCCAGCAGCTTGGGGACTAGCGGAGAGACCCAGTACTTC. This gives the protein CASSLGTSGETQYF.

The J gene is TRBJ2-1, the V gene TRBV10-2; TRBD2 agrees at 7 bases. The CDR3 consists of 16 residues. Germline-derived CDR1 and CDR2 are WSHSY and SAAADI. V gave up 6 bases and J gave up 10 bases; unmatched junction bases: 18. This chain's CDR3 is CASREISGTPRGEQFF. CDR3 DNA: TGCGCCAGCAGAGAGATAAGCGGGACTCCACGGGGGGAGCAGTTCTTC.

The CDR3 DNA sequence: TGTGCCAGCAGTTTTCCCAGAACAGGTCTCAACTATGGCTACACCTTC. It translates to CASSFPRTGLNYGYTF. The chain couples TRBV27 to TRBJ1-2; D perhaps matches TRBD1 (5 bases). CDR1 and CDR2 (germline): MNHEY, SMNVEV (reference sequence). Trimming stripped 3 bases from V and 2 bases from J, with 16 bases between. The CDR3 contains 16 residues.

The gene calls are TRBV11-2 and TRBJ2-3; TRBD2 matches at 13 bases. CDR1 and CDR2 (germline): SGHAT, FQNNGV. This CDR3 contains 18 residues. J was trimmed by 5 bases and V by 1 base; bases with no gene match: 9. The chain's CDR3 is CASSLVATSGRHKDTQYF. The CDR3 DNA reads TGTGCCAGCAGCTTAGTAGCGACTAGCGGGAGGCATAAAGATACGCAGTATTTT.

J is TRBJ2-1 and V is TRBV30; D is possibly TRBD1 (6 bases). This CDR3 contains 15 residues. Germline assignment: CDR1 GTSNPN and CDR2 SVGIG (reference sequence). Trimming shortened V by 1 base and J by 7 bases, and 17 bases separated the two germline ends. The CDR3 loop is CAWSAATGWGNEQFF. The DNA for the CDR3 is TGTGCCTGGAGTGCAGCAACAGGGTGGGGGAATGAGCAGTTCTTC.

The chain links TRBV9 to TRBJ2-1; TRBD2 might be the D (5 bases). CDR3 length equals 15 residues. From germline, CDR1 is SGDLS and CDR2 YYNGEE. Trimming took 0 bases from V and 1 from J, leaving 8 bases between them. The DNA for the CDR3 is TGTGCCAGCAGCGTAGATCCGGGATCCTACAATGAGCAGTTCTTC. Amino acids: CASSVDPGSYNEQFF. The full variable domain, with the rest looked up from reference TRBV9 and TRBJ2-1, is DSGVTQTPKHLITATGQRVTLRCSPRSGDLSVYWYQQSLDQGLQFLIQYYNGEERAKGNILERFSAQQFPDLHSELNLSSLELGDSALYFCASSVDPGSYNEQFFGPGTRLTVL.

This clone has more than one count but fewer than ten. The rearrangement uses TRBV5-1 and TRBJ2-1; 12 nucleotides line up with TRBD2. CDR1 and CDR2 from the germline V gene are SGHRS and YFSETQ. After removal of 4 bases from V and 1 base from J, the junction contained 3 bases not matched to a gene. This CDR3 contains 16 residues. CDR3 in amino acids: CASSNGLAGSYNEQFF. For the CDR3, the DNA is TGCGCCAGCAGCAATGGACTAGCGGGATCCTACAATGAGCAGTTCTTC. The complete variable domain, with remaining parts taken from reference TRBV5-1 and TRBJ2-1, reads KAGVTQTPRYLIKTRGQQVTLSCSPISGHRSVSWYQQTPGQGLQFLFEYFSETQRNKGNFPGRFSGRQFSNSRSEMNVSTLELGDSALYLCASSNGLAGSYNEQFFGPGTRLTVL.

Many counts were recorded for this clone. The CDR3: CASVPGGAKGYTF. As DNA, the CDR3 is TGTGCCAGCGTTCCAGGAGGAGCGAAAGGCTACACCTTC. The chain recombines TRBV25-1 with TRBJ1-2; D gene unclear. This CDR3 has 13 residues. V lost 8 bases, J lost 8 bases, and 18 bases lay in between. Germline CDR1 reads MGHDK; CDR2 reads SYGVNS.